The 29 T cell receptor beta chains below all came from one sample that was sequenced in a study of Tregs in tolerant kidney transplant recipients. The table came from immunoSEQ multiplex PCR; TCRdb's copy has only in-frame clones and leaves some out. The sample data list approximately 50,000 clones. Sequenced material: CD4+ T cells from blood, taken before the transplant. These receptors were obtained from a human donor who received a combined kidney and bone marrow transplant.

Worth noting for this clone: The CDR3 extends 3 residues past the end of the read, so its final part is completed from the germline J gene. The chain is built from TRBV20-1 and TRBJ1-2; 8 bases match TRBD1. Trimming cost V 6 bases and J 6 bases; bases outside gene matches: 6. CDR3 length equals 12 residues. CDR1 and CDR2 from the germline V gene are DFQATT and SNEGSKA (reference sequence). CDR3 DNA, as far as it was read: TGCAGTGCCCACACAGGGGGTCATGGC. Its protein is CSAHTGGHG. The CDR3 in its entirety is CSAHTGGHGYTF.

As for this clone: Sequencing ends 3 residues short of the CDR3 end; the germline J gene provides the rest. V usage is TRBV5-1 and J usage is TRBJ1-2; D is unclear. Germline CDR1 SGHRS, CDR2 YFSETQ. V was pared by 0 bases and J by 7 bases, with 7 bases between. This CDR3 has 12 residues. CDR3: CASSLGPSGYTF. CDR3 bases read: TGCGCCAGCAGCTTGGGTCCTAGTGGC.

About this clone itself: The read terminates 3 residues ahead of where the CDR3 ends, so the germline J gene completes it. The chain carries TRBV7-9 and TRBJ1-4; 7 bases match TRBD1. This CDR3 is built from 15 residues. Per germline, CDR1 SEHNR and CDR2 FQNEAQ (reference sequence). V lost 5 bases, J lost 0 bases, and 3 bases stayed unmatched. CDR3 bases read: TGTGCCAGCAGCAAAGGACAGGCAACTAATGAAAAA. Amino acid sequence: CASSKGQATNEK. The whole CDR3 reads CASSKGQATNEKLFF.

As regards this clone: The CDR3 goes on 3 residues after the read ends, and that part is filled in from the germline J gene. The rearrangement links TRBV11-2 to TRBJ2-7; D is possibly TRBD1 (6 bases). Trimming removed 5 bases from V and 0 bases from J, with 11 bases in between. The CDR3 totals 14 residues. CDR1 and CDR2 (germline): SGHAT, FQNNGV. Here the CDR3 reads CASSPRTDSYEQYF. CDR3 DNA, as far as it was read: TGTGCCAGCAGCCCCCGGACAGACTCCTACGAG.

The part of the CDR3 DNA that was read is TGCAGTGCCAGAACAGGGGTCAATGAAAAA. This encodes CSARTGVNEK. The full CDR3 sequence reads CSARTGVNEKLFF. The rearrangement uses TRBV20-1 and TRBJ1-4, with 7 bases fitting TRBD1. The read is 3 residues too short to cover the CDR3 end, so that end is filled in from the germline J gene. The V gene end was trimmed by 6 bases and the J gene end by 5 bases; junction bases not matched to a gene: 6. Germline V gives CDR1 DFQATT, CDR2 SNEGSKA (reference sequence). The CDR3 runs 13 residues.

On this clone: The read stops 3 residues short of the end of the CDR3; the missing end is completed from the germline J gene. The V and J genes are TRBV7-2 and TRBJ2-5, with D possibly matching TRBD1 (6 bases). Trimming stripped 5 bases from V and 5 bases from J, with 12 bases between. This CDR3 spans 13 amino acids. CDR1 and CDR2 (germline): SGHTA, FQGNSA. The covered CDR3 bases are TGTGCCAGCAGCCAACACAGGGATGAGACC. Its protein product is CASSQHRDET. The whole CDR3 reads CASSQHRDETQYF.

Points on this clone: The read ends 3 residues before the CDR3 terminus; that terminus is restored from the germline J gene. J is TRBJ1-1 and V is TRBV29-1, with D possibly being TRBD1 (5 bases). From germline, CDR1 is SQVTM and CDR2 ANQGSEA. The CDR3 loop spans 12 amino acids. V shed 4 bases and J shed 4 bases, with 10 bases lying between them. The covered CDR3 bases are TGCAGCGTTGCGGCAGGGAGCACTGAA. Residues: CSVAAGSTE. The entire CDR3 protein reads CSVAAGSTEAFF. The full variable domain, rest sourced from reference TRBV29-1 and TRBJ1-1, is SAVISQKPSRDICQRGTSLTIQCQVDSQVTMMFWYRQQPGQSLTLIATANQGSEATYESGFVIDKFPISRPNLTFSTLTVSNMSPEDSSIYLCSVAAGSTEAFFGQGTRLTVV.

Concerning this clone itself: The sequenced fragment ends 3 residues before the CDR3 boundary, so the rest is inferred from the germline J gene. The chain is built from TRBV30 and TRBJ2-3; 9 bases agree with TRBD2. The CDR3 consists of 13 residues. Germline loops: CDR1 GTSNPN, CDR2 SVGIG (reference sequence). With V trimmed by 7 bases and J by 2 bases, 4 bases remained unmatched. The DNA read from the CDR3 is TGTGCCTACCTAGCGGGATACACAGATACG. This sequence encodes CAYLAGYTDT. The whole CDR3 protein reads CAYLAGYTDTQYF.

As regards this clone: The CDR3 extends 3 residues past the end of the read, so its final part is completed from the germline J gene. The chain joins TRBV5-1 to TRBJ2-2; D unresolved. V was cut by 4 bases and J by 5 bases, with 18 bases left in between. The length of the CDR3 is 16 residues. CDR1 is SGHRS, CDR2 YFSETQ, per germline. This chain's CDR3 is CASSPSNLLETGELFF. The CDR3 bases that were read are TGCGCCAGCAGCCCATCTAACCTCCTCGAGACCGGGGAG.

Notes on this clone: The DNA ends 3 residues before the CDR3 does, and the rest of the CDR3 is filled in from the germline J gene. V and J are TRBV7-2 and TRBJ2-2, with D perhaps matching TRBD2 (6 bases). Trimming shortened V by 2 bases and J by 8 bases, and 12 bases separated the two germline ends. The CDR3 totals 14 residues. In germline, CDR1 is SGHTA, CDR2 FQGNSA. CDR3 DNA (partial): TGTGCCAGCAGCTTACAAGGTCGGGGGGGGGAG. Amino acid sequence: CASSLQGRGGE. The CDR3 as a whole reads CASSLQGRGGELFF.

Note on this clone: The read is 3 residues too short to cover the CDR3 end, so that end is filled in from the germline J gene. The chain recombines TRBV11-2 with TRBJ1-2; 8 nucleotides line up with TRBD1. This CDR3 is built from 15 residues. The trim removed 1 base at V and 4 bases at J, leaving 5 bases unmatched. Germline V gene sequence: CDR1 SGHAT, CDR2 FQNNGV. The part of the CDR3 DNA that was read is TGTGCCAGCAGCTTAGGCGGGACAGGCCTCTATGGC. Translation: CASSLGGTGLYG. The CDR3 as a whole reads CASSLGGTGLYGYTF.

On this clone itself: Read data end 3 residues before the CDR3 end; the end is taken from the germline J gene. V usage is TRBV7-2 and J usage is TRBJ1-4, with a weak D call TRBD1 (6 bases). From germline, CDR1 is SGHTA and CDR2 FQGNSA. Trimming removed 5 bases at V and 7 bases at J, with 11 bases between. CDR3 length: 13 residues. CDR3 DNA (partial): TGTGCCAGCAGCGCCGCAGGGGTTGAAAAA. Its translation is CASSAAGVEK. The full CDR3 reads CASSAAGVEKLFF. Full variable domain (outside the CDR3, taken from reference TRBV7-2 and TRBJ1-4): GAGVSQSPSNKVTEKGKDVELRCDPISGHTALYWYRQSLGQGLEFLIYFQGNSAPDKSGLPSDRFSAERTGGSVSTLTIQRTQQEDSAVYLCASSAAGVEKLFFGSGTQLSVL.

With respect to this clone: The sequence runs out 3 residues before the end of the CDR3; the remainder is reconstructed from the germline J gene. The chain combines TRBV5-1 with TRBJ1-2, with D maybe TRBD1 (5 bases). Germline CDR1 reads SGHRS; CDR2 reads YFSETQ. Trimming took off 1 base at V and 5 bases at J, with 15 bases between the two ends. The CDR3 extends over 15 amino acids. CDR3 region: CASSLLGGSPYGYTF. CDR3 DNA, as far as it was read: TGCGCCAGCAGCTTGCTTGGGGGGTCTCCATATGGC.

Comment on this clone: The CDR3 is cut off 3 residues early in the read; its end comes from the germline J gene. The chain employs TRBV7-7 and TRBJ1-1, with no clear D. The germline CDR1 and CDR2 sequences are SSHAT and FNYEAQ (reference sequence). The CDR3 runs to 16 residues. CDR3 sequence reads: CASSLGLAGPTDTAFF. The CDR3 DNA, read in part, is TGTGCCAGCAGCTTAGGGTTAGCGGGCCCCACAGATACG.

A remark on this clone: The read ends 3 residues before the CDR3 terminus; that terminus is restored from the germline J gene. The chain recombines TRBV5-1 with TRBJ1-5; TRBD1 aligns across 8 bases. V was clipped by 0 bases and J by 4 bases; unmatched bases: 3. The germline CDR1 and CDR2 sequences are SGHRS and YFSETQ. The CDR3 covers 15 residues. The part of the CDR3 DNA that was read is TGCGCCAGCAGCTTGGGGCAGGGGGCGAATCAGCCC. Protein sequence: CASSLGQGANQP. The whole CDR3 sequence is CASSLGQGANQPQHF.

About this clone: The read is 3 residues too short to cover the CDR3 end, so that end is filled in from the germline J gene. The genes are TRBV7-2 and TRBJ1-1, with D maybe TRBD1 (6 bases). Trimming shortened V by 1 base and J by 3 bases, and 12 bases separated the two germline ends. Germline values: CDR1 SGHTA, CDR2 FQGNSA. This CDR3 contains 15 residues. CDR3 sequence reads: CASSLGAGVDTEAFF. The DNA read from the CDR3 is TGTGCCAGCAGCTTAGGCGCAGGGGTAGACACTGAA.

This CDR3 is CASSPGSTLNTEAFF. The covered CDR3 bases are TGCGCCAGCAGCCCAGGCAGCACCTTGAACACTGAA. The chain joins TRBV5-1 to TRBJ1-1; no definite D call. With the read ending 3 residues before the CDR3 end, the germline J gene is used to fill in that end. Germline V gives CDR1 SGHRS, CDR2 YFSETQ. The CDR3 contains 15 residues. Trimming stripped 4 bases from V and 0 bases from J, with 13 bases between.

Notes on this clone: Sequencing ends 3 residues short of the CDR3 end; the germline J gene provides the rest. J is TRBJ1-5 and V is TRBV7-2; D is ambiguous. In germline, CDR1 is SGHTA, CDR2 FQGNSA. Trimming removed 1 base from V and 5 bases from J, with 9 bases in between. The CDR3 is 14 residues long. The CDR3 sequence: CASSLGNADQPQHF. The CDR3 bases that were read are TGTGCCAGCAGCTTAGGGAACGCGGATCAGCCC. Together with reference TRBV7-2 and TRBJ1-5, the CDR3 gives the full variable domain: GAGVSQSPSNKVTEKGKDVELRCDPISGHTALYWYRQSLGQGLEFLIYFQGNSAPDKSGLPSDRFSAERTGGSVSTLTIQRTQQEDSAVYLCASSLGNADQPQHFGDGTRLSIL.

On this clone: The read stops 3 residues short of the end of the CDR3; the missing end is completed from the germline J gene. V and J are TRBV19 and TRBJ2-3, with 12 bases identical to TRBD2. CDR1 is LNHDA, CDR2 SQIVND, per germline (reference sequence). The CDR3 covers 14 residues. With V trimmed by 11 bases and J by 8 bases, 11 bases remained unmatched. CDR3 region: CAGPGLAGLGTQYF. Partial CDR3 DNA: TGTGCCGGACCGGGACTAGCGGGTTTGGGTACG.

To note about this clone: The CDR3 end falls 3 residues outside the read, so it is completed with the germline J gene. The rearrangement joins TRBV6-4 to TRBJ2-5, with 8 bases that match TRBD2. J was trimmed by 3 bases and V by 6 bases; bases with no gene match: 12. The germline V gene has CDR1 MRHNA and CDR2 SNTAGT. This CDR3 spans 16 amino acids. The CDR3 spells CASRARETSAEETQYF. The DNA read from the CDR3 is TGTGCCAGCAGGGCCCGGGAGACTAGCGCAGAAGAGACC.

Note on this clone: With the read ending 3 residues before the CDR3 end, the germline J gene is used to fill in that end. V is TRBV10-1 and J is TRBJ2-2, with TRBD1 identical over 10 bases. CDR1 is WNHNN and CDR2 is SYGVQD in the germline V gene (reference sequence). V lost 6 bases to trimming and J lost 6 bases; unmatched junction nucleotides: 7. This CDR3 comprises 15 residues. CDR3 bases read: TGCGCCAGCAGCCTGACAGGGGGCAAGTCCGGGGAG. As protein: CASSLTGGKSGE. The CDR3 reads in full as CASSLTGGKSGELFF.

The CDR3 here is CASSLPGRGNEQFF. Partial CDR3 DNA: TGTGCCAGCAGCCTACCGGGTCGGGGAAATGAG. The V and J genes are TRBV5-6 and TRBJ2-1, with TRBD2 as a possible D gene (5 bases). The sequence runs out 3 residues before the end of the CDR3; the remainder is reconstructed from the germline J gene. CDR3 length equals 14 residues. V gave up 4 bases and J gave up 7 bases, with 15 bases separating them. Looked up from germline, CDR1 is SGHDT and CDR2 is YYEEEE.

Concerning this clone: The CDR3 end is not reached by the read, which stops 3 residues before it; the germline J gene fills it in. The chain joins TRBV28 to TRBJ2-3, with TRBD2 matching 10 bases. V trimming: 10 bases; J trimming: 6 bases; junction bases outside the gene matches: 13. The CDR3 extends over 15 amino acids. Looked up from germline, CDR1 is MDHEN and CDR2 is SYDVKM. CDR3 bases read: TGTGCCACCGATCCCACTAGCGGGGAGGAGGATACG. Amino acid sequence: CATDPTSGEEDT. The whole CDR3 protein is CATDPTSGEEDTQYF. Full variable domain (rest looked up from reference TRBV28 and TRBJ2-3): DVKVTQSSRYLVKRTGEKVFLECVQDMDHENMFWYRQDPGLGLRLIYFSYDVKMKEKGDIPEGYSVSREKKERFSLILESASTNQTSMYLCATDPTSGEEDTQYFGPGTRLTVL.

Details on this clone: The CDR3 is cut off 3 residues early in the read; its end comes from the germline J gene. V is TRBV19 and J is TRBJ2-1; 10 bases map to TRBD2. After removal of 6 bases from V and 0 bases from J, the junction contained 8 bases not matched to a gene. From germline, CDR1 is LNHDA and CDR2 SQIVND (reference sequence). The CDR3 runs to 17 residues. CDR3 region: CASRLSGRFDSYNEQFF. The CDR3 DNA, read in part, is TGTGCCAGTAGACTTAGCGGGAGGTTCGACTCCTACAATGAG.

CDR3 bases read: TGCGCCAGCAGGGTAGGGGCCGAGAATTCACCC. Its translation: CASRVGAENSP. The entire CDR3 reads CASRVGAENSPLHF. The chain links TRBV5-1 to TRBJ1-6; TRBD1 might be the D (5 bases). The CDR3 goes on 3 residues after the read ends, and that part is filled in from the germline J gene. CDR1 and CDR2 from the germline V gene are SGHRS and YFSETQ. The V gene lost 5 bases and the J gene lost 7 bases, with 13 bases spanning the gap. This CDR3 comprises 14 residues.

A note on this clone: The read ends 3 residues before the CDR3 terminus; that terminus is restored from the germline J gene. The chain couples TRBV6-2 or TRBV6-3 to TRBJ2-7, with TRBD2 matching 8 bases. J was trimmed by 1 base and V by 4 bases; bases with no gene match: 12. There are 17 residues in the CDR3. The germline gives CDR1 MNHEY, CDR2 SVGEGT. Partial CDR3 DNA: TGTGCCAGCAGTTCCTCGGGGGGGGCGACTATATCCTACGAG. Its translation is CASSSSGGATISYE. The whole CDR3 region reads CASSSSGGATISYEQYF.

With regard to this clone: The read ends 3 residues shy of where the CDR3 ends; the end is completed using the germline J gene. The chain carries TRBV11-2 and TRBJ1-2, with D unclear. V lost 2 bases to trimming and J lost 7 bases, with 14 bases between them. Germline CDR1 is SGHAT and CDR2 is FQNNGV. The CDR3 totals 14 residues. Partial CDR3 DNA: TGTGCCAGCAGCTTAATGGCAGGAATGGGTGGC. Translated, it gives CASSLMAGMGG. The entire CDR3 protein reads CASSLMAGMGGYTF.

Of note for this clone: The read ends 3 residues before the CDR3 terminus; that terminus is restored from the germline J gene. The chain is built from TRBV2 and TRBJ1-1; no clear D. Trimming removed 7 bases from V and 4 bases from J, with 13 bases in between. Germline V gene sequence: CDR1 SNHLY, CDR2 FYNNEI. This CDR3 region has 13 residues. CDR3 DNA, as far as it was read: TGTGCCAGCAAGCGAGCCTTGGGCACTGAA. This encodes CASKRALGTE. The full CDR3 reads CASKRALGTEAFF.

On this clone: The observed sequence ends 3 residues before the CDR3 terminus, with the missing tail filled in from the germline J gene. This chain joins TRBV18 and TRBJ2-7; 9 bases fit TRBD1. The CDR3 has 14 amino acids. CDR1 is KGHSH and CDR2 is LQKENI in the germline V gene. The trim removed 6 bases at V and 0 bases at J, leaving 3 bases unmatched. CDR3 bases read: TGTGCCAGCTCTCGGGACAGGGACTCCTACGAG. Encoded protein: CASSRDRDSYE. The complete CDR3 protein is CASSRDRDSYEQYF.